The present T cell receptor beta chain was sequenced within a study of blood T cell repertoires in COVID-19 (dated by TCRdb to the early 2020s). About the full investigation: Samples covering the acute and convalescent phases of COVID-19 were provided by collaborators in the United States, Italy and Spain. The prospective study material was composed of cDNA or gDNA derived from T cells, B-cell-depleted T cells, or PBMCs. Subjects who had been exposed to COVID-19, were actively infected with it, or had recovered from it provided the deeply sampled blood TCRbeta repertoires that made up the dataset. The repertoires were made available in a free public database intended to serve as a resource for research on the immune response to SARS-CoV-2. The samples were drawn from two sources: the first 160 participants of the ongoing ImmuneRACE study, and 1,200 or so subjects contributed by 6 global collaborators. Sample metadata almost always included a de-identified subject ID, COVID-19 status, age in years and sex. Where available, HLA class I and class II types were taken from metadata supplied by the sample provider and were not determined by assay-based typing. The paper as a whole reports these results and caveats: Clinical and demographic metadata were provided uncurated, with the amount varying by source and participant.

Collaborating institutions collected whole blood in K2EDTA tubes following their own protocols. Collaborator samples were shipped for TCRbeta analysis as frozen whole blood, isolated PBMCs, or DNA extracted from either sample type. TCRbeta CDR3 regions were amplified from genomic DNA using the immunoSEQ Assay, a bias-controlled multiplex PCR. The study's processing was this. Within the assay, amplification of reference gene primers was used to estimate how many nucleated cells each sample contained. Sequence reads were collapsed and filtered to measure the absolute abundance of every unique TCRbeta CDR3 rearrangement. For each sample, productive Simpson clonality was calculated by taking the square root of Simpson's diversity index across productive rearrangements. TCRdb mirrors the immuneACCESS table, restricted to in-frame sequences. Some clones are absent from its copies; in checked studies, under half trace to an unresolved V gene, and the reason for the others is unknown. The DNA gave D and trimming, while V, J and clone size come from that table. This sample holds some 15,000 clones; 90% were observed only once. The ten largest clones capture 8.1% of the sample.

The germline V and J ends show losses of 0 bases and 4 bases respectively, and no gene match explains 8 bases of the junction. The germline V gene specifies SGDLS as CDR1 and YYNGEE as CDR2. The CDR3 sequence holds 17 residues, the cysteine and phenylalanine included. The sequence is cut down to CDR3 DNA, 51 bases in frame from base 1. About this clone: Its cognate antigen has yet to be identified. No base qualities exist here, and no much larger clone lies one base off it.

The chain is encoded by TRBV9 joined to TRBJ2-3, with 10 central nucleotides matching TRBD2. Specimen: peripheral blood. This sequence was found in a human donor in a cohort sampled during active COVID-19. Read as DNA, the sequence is TGTGCCAGCAGCGTAGGCAATCTAGCGGGGGTGGCAGATACGCAGTATTTT. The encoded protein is CASSVGNLAGVADTQYF.